The clone carrying this T cell receptor beta chain was detected only once. These data originate in a study of blood T cell repertoires in COVID-19. Background on the study: Donors in the United States, Italy and Spain gave samples during acute or convalescent COVID-19.

Authors' methods: Amplification with reference gene primers provided the estimates of nucleated cell counts. Generated by immunoSEQ multiplex PCR, the TCRdb table keeps only in-frame clones and is missing some. The V and J calls and the clone size are those of that table, but D and trimming were determined from the DNA. The top ten clones hold 1.5% of a sample with approximately 84,000 clones, about nine tenths of them seen once. J was trimmed by 1 base and V by 6 bases; bases with no gene match: 6. Germline V lookup: CDR1 PRHDT, CDR2 FYEKMQ (reference sequence). CDR3 length equals 14 residues. This clonotype was obtained from a human donor with active COVID-19. The donor label of this sample is uncertain. The chain couples TRBV13 to TRBJ2-7; 7 bases map to TRBD1. The sequencing sample was made of peripheral blood. Here the CDR3 DNA reads TGTGCCAGCAGGATACAGGGGCTGTCCTACGAGCAGTACTTC. This sequence encodes CASRIQGLSYEQYF.